Listed here is a single T cell receptor (beta chain). Antigen: not known. This sample stems from a study of CD8+ T cells in alopecia areata. Looking at the study overall: Treatment of the treated patients consisted of oral tofacitinib, 5 to 10 mg twice daily. The study gave tofacitinib for 6 to 18 months, then 6 months off drug.

Study-wide findings and caveats: TCR sharing was clearer in mice than between patients, perhaps partly owing to patient HLA diversity. Especially in alopecia totalis/universalis, lesional scalp showed greater clonality than normal scalp did.

Germline CDR1 and CDR2: SEHNR and FQNEAQ (reference sequence). V shed 1 base and J shed 6 bases, with 6 bases lying between them. The CDR3 has 12 residues. cDNA prepared by RNA extraction and subsequent reverse transcription served as the template for sequencing. Profiled with immunoSEQ multiplex PCR; TCRdb holds only in-frame clones, not every one. The table records about 130,000 clones, approximately 53% of them present only once. Sequenced here: CD4+ T cells sorted from blood, sampled at week 0. This chain joins TRBV7-9 and TRBJ1-1; no clear D gene. The TCR comes from a human donor with alopecia areata. CDR3 sequence: CASSLEVAEAFF. The DNA of the CDR3 is TGTGCCAGCAGCTTAGAGGTGGCTGAAGCTTTCTTT. The variable domain in full, completed from reference TRBV7-9 and TRBJ1-1, reads DTGVSQNPRHKITKRGQNVTFRCDPISEHNRLYWYRQTLGQGPEFLTYFQNEAQLEKSRLLSDRFSAERPKGSFSTLEIQRTEQGDSAMYLCASSLEVAEAFFGQGTRLTVV.